The 27 T cell receptor beta chains in this list originate from one sample, sequenced in a study of Tregs in tolerant kidney transplant recipients. This table comes from immunoSEQ multiplex PCR, and its TCRdb copy is limited to in-frame clones, with some not included. Of about 83,000 clones in the sample, 95% to 98% were seen once. Sequencing used CD4+ T cells from blood, obtained before the transplant. These receptors were obtained from a human donor who received a combined kidney and bone marrow transplant.

This clone was recorded only once. The genes are TRBV9 and TRBJ2-5, with unresolved D. The CDR3 has 14 amino acids. Trimming removed 2 bases from V and 5 bases from J, with 13 bases in between. The V gene's germline CDR1 is SGDLS and CDR2 YYNGEE. The CDR3 DNA reads as TGTGCCAGCAGCGTCTCCTGGCAGTCGGAGACCCAGTACTTC. Protein: CASSVSWQSETQYF.

The chain joins TRBV28 to TRBJ1-5; 7 bases align to TRBD1. Losses at the gene ends were 6 bases for V and 2 bases for J; bases not matched to a gene: 1. Germline lookup yields CDR1 MDHEN and CDR2 SYDVKM. The CDR3 is made up of 13 amino acids. The CDR3 loop is CASSDRGNQPQHF. Written as DNA, the CDR3 is TGTGCCAGCAGCGACAGGGGCAATCAGCCCCAGCATTTT.

The chain employs TRBV6-4 and TRBJ1-4; TRBD1 matches at 9 bases. The CDR3 has 20 residues. Germline loops: CDR1 MRHNA, CDR2 SNTAGT. Trimming took 0 bases from V and 0 from J; bases not matched to a gene: 11. The DNA for the CDR3 is TGTGCCAGCAGTGACTCGAACAGGGGGCGGGGGTTTGCAACTAATGAAAAACTGTTTTTT. Translating it yields CASSDSNRGRGFATNEKLFF.

V and J are TRBV9 and TRBJ2-5; 7 bases are a match to TRBD1. The V segment lost 0 bases and the J segment 5 bases; nucleotides outside the gene matches: 4. The CDR3 sequence is 14 residues long. Germline lookup yields CDR1 SGDLS and CDR2 YYNGEE. This chain's CDR3 is CASSVGTGLETQYF. The CDR3 coding sequence is TGTGCCAGCAGCGTAGGGACAGGTCTGGAGACCCAGTACTTC.

The gene calls are TRBV19 and TRBJ2-3, with a weak D call TRBD1 (6 bases). There are 14 residues in the CDR3. Deletions cut 2 bases from V and 3 bases from J, with 9 bases between. The V gene's germline CDR1 is LNHDA and CDR2 SQIVND (reference sequence). CDR3 bases: TGTGCCAGTAGTATATGGACAGAGACAGATACGCAGTATTTT. Its translation: CASSIWTETDTQYF.

The chain joins TRBV18 to TRBJ1-3; D is unresolved. The CDR3 runs 16 residues. With 3 bases removed from V and 0 bases from J, the gap between germline ends came to 12 bases. Germline V gene lookup returns CDR1 KGHSH and CDR2 LQKENI. The CDR3 DNA sequence: TGTGCCAGCTCACCGTTCGACACTGCCTCTGGAAACACCATATATTTT. Its protein is CASSPFDTASGNTIYF.

V gene TRBV7-2 combines with J gene TRBJ1-5, with a weak D call TRBD1 (5 bases). CDR3 length equals 15 residues. The V end was cut by 3 bases, the J end by 9 bases, with 18 bases between. Germline lookup yields CDR1 SGHTA and CDR2 FQGNSA. The CDR3 bases are TGTGCCAGCAGCTTCTTGGGCAGGGCCATATCGCCCCAGCATTTT. Residues: CASSFLGRAISPQHF.

The gene calls are TRBV7-2 and TRBJ1-1; 8 bases are shared with TRBD1. Trimming at V came to 3 bases and at J to 6 bases, leaving 6 bases not matched to a gene. The CDR3 runs 14 residues. CDR1 is SGHTA and CDR2 is FQGNSA in the germline V gene. The CDR3 DNA is TGTGCCAGCAGCTTTAGGACAGGGTTAGCTGAAGCTTTCTTT. It codes for CASSFRTGLAEAFF.

The chain links TRBV5-8 to TRBJ2-5; tentatively, D is TRBD1 (5 bases). The length of the CDR3 is 12 residues. V lost 9 bases, J lost 7 bases, and 16 bases lay in between. From germline, CDR1 is SGHTS and CDR2 YDEGEE. Written as DNA, the CDR3 is TGTGCCACCGGACATCAAGGAGCGACCCAGTACTTC. Protein: CATGHQGATQYF.

The rearrangement joins TRBV7-2 to TRBJ2-3, with a weak D call TRBD1 (6 bases). The V gene lost 1 base and the J gene lost 1 base, with 9 bases spanning the gap. CDR1 and CDR2 (germline): SGHTA, FQGNSA. This CDR3 region has 15 residues. CDR3: CASSLGNRGTDTQYF. The CDR3 region has the DNA TGTGCCAGCAGCTTAGGAAACAGGGGCACAGATACGCAGTATTTT.

The chain employs TRBV19 and TRBJ2-6; D is uncertain. Looked up from germline, CDR1 is LNHDA and CDR2 is SQIVND (reference sequence). The CDR3 is made up of 14 amino acids. The V end lost 5 bases, the J end lost 2 bases, and 7 bases lay between the germline ends. The CDR3 DNA sequence: TGTGCCAGTAGTCCCCGGGCTGGGGCCAACGTCCTGACTTTC. Translating it yields CASSPRAGANVLTF.

V usage is TRBV7-9 and J usage is TRBJ2-2; TRBD2 agrees at 9 bases. The length of the CDR3 is 16 residues. With V trimmed by 1 base and J by 4 bases, 4 bases remained unmatched. Germline CDR1 is SEHNR and CDR2 is FQNEAQ (reference sequence). In nucleotides, the CDR3 is TGTGCCAGCAGCTTAGATCTAGCGGGGACCACCGGGGAGCTGTTTTTT. Translation: CASSLDLAGTTGELFF.

V usage is TRBV4-3 and J usage is TRBJ1-3, with unresolved D. This CDR3 is built from 13 residues. Germline V CDR1 and CDR2: LGHNA, YSLEER. Trimming took 4 bases from V and 3 from J, leaving 7 bases between them. CDR3: CASSPQLGNTIYF. In DNA form, the CDR3 reads TGCGCCAGCAGCCCTCAACTTGGAAACACCATATATTTT.

This clone was found once. The rearrangement joins TRBV28 to TRBJ2-5; 7 positions match TRBD1. Per germline, CDR1 MDHEN and CDR2 SYDVKM. This CDR3 region has 14 residues. The V and J ends lost 6 bases and 4 bases, in that order; junction bases with no gene match: 8. CDR3 in DNA: TGTGCCAGCAGCCGACAAGGGGGCAGAGAGACCCAGTACTTC. It is translated as CASSRQGGRETQYF.

The chain employs TRBV7-2 and TRBJ2-1; 13 bases are a match to TRBD2. Germline assignment: CDR1 SGHTA and CDR2 FQGNSA. Losses at the gene ends were 4 bases for V and 4 bases for J; bases not matched to a gene: 13. The CDR3 runs to 19 residues. CDR3 sequence (DNA): TGTGCCAGCAGCTCACGACTAGCGGGAGGCCCTAACCGATACAATGAGCAGTTCTTC. Translation: CASSSRLAGGPNRYNEQFF.

The V call is TRBV18, the J call TRBJ1-6, with a weak D call TRBD1 (6 bases). This CDR3 contains 16 residues. CDR1 and CDR2 from the germline V gene are KGHSH and LQKENI. Trimming left V 7 bases short and J 1 base short, with 14 bases between. The chain's CDR3 is CASFTFRGSYNSPLHF. In nucleotides, the CDR3 is TGTGCCAGCTTCACATTTAGGGGGTCCTATAATTCACCCCTCCACTTT.

The gene calls are TRBV4-2 and TRBJ2-7; a weak D match, TRBD1 (5 bases). Germline V gene lookup returns CDR1 LGHNA and CDR2 YNFKEQ. This CDR3 region has 18 residues. V was shortened by 0 bases and J by 1 base, with 19 bases between the two germline ends. This CDR3 is CASSQEGDQGYFSYEQYF. The CDR3 region has the DNA TGTGCCAGCAGCCAAGAAGGCGATCAGGGTTACTTTTCCTACGAGCAGTACTTC.

The rearrangement links TRBV4-1 to TRBJ2-7; 9 bases map to TRBD1. J lost 2 bases, V lost 1 base, and 3 bases had no gene match. Germline CDR1 reads MGHRA; CDR2 reads YSYEKL. This CDR3 has 15 amino acids. CDR3 bases: TGCGCCAGCAGCCAAGCGGACAGGGGAACCTACGAGCAGTACTTC. It codes for CASSQADRGTYEQYF.

The rearrangement uses TRBV6-5 and TRBJ2-7; the match to TRBD2 covers 10 bases. V lost 6 bases, J lost 3 bases, and 8 bases stayed unmatched. Germline CDR1 reads MNHEY; CDR2 reads SVGAGI. The CDR3 loop spans 15 amino acids. CDR3 nucleotide sequence: TGTGCCAGCAGGAAGCCCCTAGCGGGGGACTACGAGCAGTACTTC. Protein product: CASRKPLAGDYEQYF.

The chain links TRBV6-5 to TRBJ2-3, with TRBD2 matching over 12 bases. Germline V gives CDR1 MNHEY, CDR2 SVGAGI. V was clipped by 4 bases and J by 6 bases; unmatched bases: 5. This CDR3 spans 15 amino acids. The CDR3 loop reads CASSLRLAGVDTQYF. The CDR3 DNA is TGTGCCAGCAGTTTAAGACTAGCGGGGGTGGATACGCAGTATTTT.

V and J are TRBV11-2 and TRBJ2-7; TRBD1 matches 7 bases. Germline CDR1 reads SGHAT; CDR2 reads FQNNGV. The ends lost 3 bases at V and 2 bases at J; junction bases unmatched: 10. CDR3 length: 16 amino acids. The CDR3 spells CASSFSRGTGAYEQYF. As DNA, the CDR3 is TGTGCCAGCAGCTTTAGTAGGGGAACAGGGGCCTACGAGCAGTACTTC.

A single count supports this clone. The chain carries TRBV19 and TRBJ2-1; a weak D match, TRBD1 (5 bases). The CDR3 consists of 13 residues. V shed 7 bases and J shed 4 bases, with 11 bases lying between them. Germline V gene sequence: CDR1 LNHDA, CDR2 SQIVND (reference sequence). CDR3 sequence (DNA): TGTGCCAGTAAAAGGGGAACATACAATGAGCAGTTCTTC. This gives the protein CASKRGTYNEQFF.

The rearrangement joins TRBV11-3 to TRBJ2-6; D is perhaps TRBD1 (6 bases). Germline CDR1 SGHNT, CDR2 YENEEA. Trimming left V 4 bases short and J 1 base short, with 8 bases between. This CDR3 has 15 amino acids. This chain's CDR3 is CASSSRGSGANVLTF. CDR3 sequence (DNA): TGTGCCAGCAGCTCCAGGGGTTCTGGGGCCAACGTCCTGACTTTC.

The chain recombines TRBV2 with TRBJ1-1; 7 bases align to TRBD1. The V segment lost 3 bases and the J segment 1 base; nucleotides outside the gene matches: 11. The germline CDR1 and CDR2 sequences are SNHLY and FYNNEI. The CDR3 consists of 17 residues. The CDR3 DNA follows: TGTGCCAGCAGTGAGGGGACAGAAGGTCTCTGGAACACTGAAGCTTTCTTT. This codes for CASSEGTEGLWNTEAFF.

This chain connects TRBV5-6 to TRBJ2-7; a possible D gene is TRBD1 (7 bases). Trimming removed 4 bases at V and 4 bases at J, with 18 bases between. This CDR3 spans 15 amino acids. Germline loops: CDR1 SGHDT, CDR2 YYEEEE. CDR3 sequence (DNA): TGTGCCAGCAGCCCACGGGACAGACTAGGTTACGAGCAGTACTTC. Translated, it gives CASSPRDRLGYEQYF.

The rearrangement joins TRBV4-2 to TRBJ2-3; D perhaps matches TRBD1 (5 bases). CDR1 is LGHNA, CDR2 YNFKEQ, per germline. V was trimmed by 4 bases and J by 1 base, leaving 15 bases between them. The CDR3 has 16 amino acids. In DNA form, the CDR3 reads TGTGCCAGCAGCCGACCCAGGGAATTCGGCACAGATACGCAGTATTTT. Protein sequence: CASSRPREFGTDTQYF.

The V call is TRBV5-1, the J call TRBJ2-1; D uncertain. V was pared by 5 bases and J by 8 bases, with 17 bases between. The CDR3 spans 14 residues. The germline CDR1 and CDR2 sequences are SGHRS and YFSETQ. CDR3: CASRPDSGLDEQFF. CDR3 nucleotides: TGCGCCAGCAGACCTGACTCCGGGTTGGATGAGCAGTTCTTC.